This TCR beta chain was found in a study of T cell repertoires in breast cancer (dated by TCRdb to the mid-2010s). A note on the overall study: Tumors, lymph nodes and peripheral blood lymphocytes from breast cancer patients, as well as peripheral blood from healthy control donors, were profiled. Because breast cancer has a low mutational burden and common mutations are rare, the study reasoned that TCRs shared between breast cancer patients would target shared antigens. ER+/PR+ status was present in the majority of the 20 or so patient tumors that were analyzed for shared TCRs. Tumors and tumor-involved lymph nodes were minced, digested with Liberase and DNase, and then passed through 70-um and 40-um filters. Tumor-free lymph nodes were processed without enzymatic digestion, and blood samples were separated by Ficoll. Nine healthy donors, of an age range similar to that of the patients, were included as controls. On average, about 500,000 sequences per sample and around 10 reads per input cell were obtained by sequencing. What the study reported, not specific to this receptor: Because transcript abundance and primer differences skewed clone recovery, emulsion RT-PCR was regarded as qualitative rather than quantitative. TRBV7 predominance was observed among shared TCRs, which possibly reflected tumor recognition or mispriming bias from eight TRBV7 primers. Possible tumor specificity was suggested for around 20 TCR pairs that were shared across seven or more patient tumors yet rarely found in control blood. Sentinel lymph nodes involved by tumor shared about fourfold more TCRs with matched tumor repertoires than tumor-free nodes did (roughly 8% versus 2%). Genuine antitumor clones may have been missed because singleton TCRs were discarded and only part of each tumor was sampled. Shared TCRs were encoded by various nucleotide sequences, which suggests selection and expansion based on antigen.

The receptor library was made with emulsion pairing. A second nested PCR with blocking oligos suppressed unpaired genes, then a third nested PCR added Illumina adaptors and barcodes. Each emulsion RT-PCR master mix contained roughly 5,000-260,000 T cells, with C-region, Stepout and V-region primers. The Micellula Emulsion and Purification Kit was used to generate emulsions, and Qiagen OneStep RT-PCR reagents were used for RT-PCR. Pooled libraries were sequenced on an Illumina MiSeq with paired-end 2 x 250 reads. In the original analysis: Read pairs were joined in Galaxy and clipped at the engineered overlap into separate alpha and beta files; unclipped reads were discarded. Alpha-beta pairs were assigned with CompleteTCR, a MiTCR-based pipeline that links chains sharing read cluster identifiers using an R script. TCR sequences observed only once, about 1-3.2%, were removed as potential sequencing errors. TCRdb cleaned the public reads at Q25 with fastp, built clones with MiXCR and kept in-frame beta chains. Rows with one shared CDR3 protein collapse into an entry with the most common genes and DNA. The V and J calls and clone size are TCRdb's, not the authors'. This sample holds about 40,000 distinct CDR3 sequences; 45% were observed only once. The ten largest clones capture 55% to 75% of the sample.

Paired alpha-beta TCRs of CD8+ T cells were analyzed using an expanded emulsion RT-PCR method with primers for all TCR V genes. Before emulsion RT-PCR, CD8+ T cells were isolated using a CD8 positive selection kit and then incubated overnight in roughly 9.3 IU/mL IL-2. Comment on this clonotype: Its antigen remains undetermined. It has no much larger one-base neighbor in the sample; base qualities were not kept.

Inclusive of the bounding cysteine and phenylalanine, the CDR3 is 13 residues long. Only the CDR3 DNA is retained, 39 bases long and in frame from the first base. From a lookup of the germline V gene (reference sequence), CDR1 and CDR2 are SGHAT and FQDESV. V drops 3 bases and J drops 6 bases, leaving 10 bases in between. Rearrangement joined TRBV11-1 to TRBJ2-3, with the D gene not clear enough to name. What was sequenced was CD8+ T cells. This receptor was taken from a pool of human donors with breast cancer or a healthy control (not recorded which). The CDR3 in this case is CASSFAHGDTQYF. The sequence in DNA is TGTGCCAGCAGCTTTGCGCATGGGGATACGCAGTATTTT.